This passage covers 21 T cell receptor beta chains from one sample sequenced in a study of Ad26.COV2.S vaccination and SARS-CoV-2 variants. Treatment defined: 15 to 20 received Ad26.COV2.S at low or high dose, single or two shots; about five received placebo; per-sample allocation not given. Repertoires come from day 63 after the first vaccine or placebo injection. TCRdb's table, derived via immunoSEQ multiplex PCR, lists solely in-frame clones and lacks some. The data contain some 390,000 clones, more than 85% of them singletons. Sequencing was performed on peripheral blood, taken in a trial of Ad26.COV2.S vaccine versus placebo. The receptors here all came from a person aged 18-60 years who received the Ad26.COV2.S COVID-19 vaccine or a placebo.

This chain links TRBV7-6 with TRBJ1-3; D remains unclear. The CDR3 totals 12 residues. The V gene lost 2 bases and the J gene lost 3 bases, with 2 bases spanning the gap. CDR1 is SGHVS, CDR2 FNYEAQ, per germline. The CDR3 is CASSLRGNTIYF. In DNA, the CDR3 is TGTGCCAGCAGCTTACGTGGAAACACCATATATTTT.

This clone was seen more than once but under ten times. The rearrangement links TRBV25-1 to TRBJ1-2; a weak D match, TRBD1 (5 bases). The CDR3 has 14 amino acids. Germline V gene sequence: CDR1 MGHDK, CDR2 SYGVNS. V was shortened by 1 base and J by 7 bases, with 13 bases between the two germline ends. The CDR3 is CASSESGRAGGYTF. The DNA for the CDR3 is TGTGCCAGCAGTGAATCGGGCAGGGCAGGTGGCTACACCTTC.

V and J are TRBV7-2 and TRBJ1-3, with 7 bases aligning to TRBD1. The V and J ends lost 3 bases and 14 bases, in that order; junction bases with no gene match: 10. This CDR3 is 13 amino acids long. Germline V gene lookup returns CDR1 SGHTA and CDR2 FQGNSA. DNA for the CDR3: TGTGCCAGCAGCTTCACAGGGGTAAACATTGTATATTTT. Translation: CASSFTGVNIVYF.

The rearrangement uses TRBV10-3 and TRBJ2-2; D may match TRBD1 or TRBD2 (7 bases each). The ends were cut back, 6 bases at V and 1 base at J, with 15 bases in the middle. The CDR3 has 16 amino acids. The germline CDR1 and CDR2 sequences are ENHRY and SYGVKD. CDR3 in DNA: TGTGCCATCAGCCCCAGGGGGGGGCTGAACACCGGGGAGCTGTTTTTT. Its protein product is CAISPRGGLNTGELFF.

The rearrangement uses TRBV5-5 and TRBJ2-3; D might be TRBD1 or TRBD2, each matching 6 bases. Per the germline V gene, CDR1 is SGHKS and CDR2 is YYEKEE (reference sequence). Trimming removed 4 bases from V and 0 bases from J, with 18 bases in between. This CDR3 spans 17 amino acids. The CDR3, as DNA: TGTGCCAGCAGCCCTTATCGGTGGGGGGCTAGCACAGATACGCAGTATTTT. It is translated as CASSPYRWGASTDTQYF.

The rearrangement joins TRBV24-1 to TRBJ2-5, with D unresolved. The germline V gene has CDR1 KGHDR and CDR2 SFDVKD. The CDR3 is made up of 14 amino acids. Trimming stripped 3 bases from V and 5 bases from J, with 12 bases between. CDR3 amino acids: CATSDTWGRETQYF. DNA for the CDR3: TGTGCCACCAGTGATACATGGGGAAGGGAGACCCAGTACTTC.

This clone has a single count. V and J are TRBV11-2 and TRBJ1-1; weak D call: TRBD1 (5 bases). The CDR3 is 12 amino acids. Germline-derived CDR1 and CDR2 are SGHAT and FQNNGV. V was clipped by 1 base and J by 10 bases, with 10 bases between them. The CDR3 here is CASSLGGVRAFF. The DNA for the CDR3 is TGTGCCAGCAGCTTAGGGGGGGTGAGAGCTTTCTTT.

The CDR3 is CASSAGLINYGYTF. CDR3 DNA sequence: TGCGCCAGCAGTGCCGGACTGATTAACTATGGCTACACCTTC. This sequence joins TRBV10-2 and TRBJ1-2; D is ambiguous. CDR3 length: 14 residues. CDR1 WSHSY and CDR2 SAAADI come from the germline V gene. V was trimmed by 4 bases and J by 1 base, leaving 10 bases between them.

The chain combines TRBV7-9 with TRBJ1-2, with TRBD1 as a possible D gene (6 bases). Trimming shortened V by 5 bases and J by 4 bases, and 14 bases separated the two germline ends. CDR1 is SEHNR, CDR2 FQNEAQ, per germline (reference sequence). There are 14 residues in the CDR3. CDR3 loop: CASSTEQGAYGYTF. For the CDR3, the DNA is TGTGCCAGCAGCACCGAACAGGGTGCCTATGGCTACACCTTC.

The V gene is TRBV18, the J gene TRBJ1-4, with 9 bases that match TRBD1. Looked up from germline, CDR1 is KGHSH and CDR2 is LQKENI. V shed 4 bases and J 7 bases; nucleotides not matched to a gene: 7. CDR3 length: 15 amino acids. The CDR3 here is CASSRSQGASEKLFF. In DNA, the CDR3 is TGTGCCAGCTCACGTTCACAGGGGGCCTCTGAAAAACTGTTTTTT.

This clone was counted once. This chain connects TRBV5-1 to TRBJ1-4; 10 bases map to TRBD1. Germline-derived CDR1 and CDR2 are SGHRS and YFSETQ. The CDR3 loop spans 15 amino acids. The V and J ends lost 4 bases and 6 bases, in that order; junction bases with no gene match: 6. Here the CDR3 reads CASSRGQGRYEKLFF. For the CDR3, the DNA is TGCGCCAGCAGCAGGGGACAGGGGCGGTATGAAAAACTGTTTTTT.

This sequence joins TRBV6-5 and TRBJ1-2; no clear D gene. Germline V gives CDR1 MNHEY, CDR2 SVGAGI. Trimming cost V 2 bases and J 11 bases, with 15 bases left between them. The CDR3 length is 13 residues. The CDR3 here is CASSYVRSPVYTF. CDR3 sequence (DNA): TGTGCCAGCAGTTACGTAAGGTCCCCCGTTTACACCTTC.

The chain links TRBV30 to TRBJ1-3; the D gene is possibly TRBD1 (5 bases). Germline V gene data show CDR1 as GTSNPN and CDR2 as SVGIG (reference sequence). V lost 1 base, J lost 0 bases, and 13 bases lay in between. The CDR3 spans 16 residues. The CDR3 nucleotides are TGTGCCTGGAGTGGACCAGGGCTTAGCTCTGGAAACACCATATATTTT. This encodes CAWSGPGLSSGNTIYF.

The chain uses TRBV6-5 and TRBJ2-1; 7 bases fit TRBD2. CDR1 MNHEY and CDR2 SVGAGI come from the germline V gene. Trimming removed 7 bases from V and 2 bases from J; junction bases left unmatched: 5. The CDR3 covers 14 residues. CDR3 nucleotides: TGTGCCAGCAAGATACGGGGGGCCTACAATGAGCAGTTCTTC. Translation: CASKIRGAYNEQFF.

This chain uses TRBV6-5 with TRBJ2-7, with 8 bases identical to TRBD2. V gave up 6 bases and J gave up 3 bases; unmatched junction bases: 7. This CDR3 is 14 amino acids long. Looked up from germline, CDR1 is MNHEY and CDR2 is SVGAGI. The CDR3: CASRAGTSIYEQYF. Here the CDR3 DNA reads TGTGCCAGCAGGGCCGGGACTAGTATCTACGAGCAGTACTTC.

This chain uses TRBV6-1 with TRBJ2-7; no clear D gene. From germline, CDR1 is MNHNS and CDR2 SASEGT. CDR3 length equals 15 residues. Trimming stripped 1 base from V and 6 bases from J, with 16 bases between. The CDR3 DNA reads as TGTGCCAGCAGTGAAGTAATGATCGGCAGTAGCGAGCAGTACTTC. It is translated as CASSEVMIGSSEQYF.

This chain links TRBV19 with TRBJ1-1, with a tentative D call TRBD1 (5 bases). CDR3 size: 12 residues. Trimming cost V 11 bases and J 2 bases, with 12 bases left between them. Germline CDR1 reads LNHDA; CDR2 reads SQIVND (reference sequence). CDR3 DNA sequence: TGTGCCGCGCAGGGCCTTAACACTGAAGCTTTCTTT. Protein: CAAQGLNTEAFF.

Comment on this clone: Other DNA variants within this sample encode the same CDR3. This chain connects TRBV5-1 to TRBJ2-7; 10 bases fit TRBD1. Germline trimming cut 4 bases from V and 2 bases from J; bases unmatched to any gene: 3. The CDR3 has 14 residues. Germline V CDR1 and CDR2: SGHRS, YFSETQ. This CDR3 reads CASSRGQGTYEQYF. In DNA form, the CDR3 reads TGCGCCAGCAGCCGGGGACAGGGGACCTACGAGCAGTACTTC.

This chain uses TRBV6-5 with TRBJ2-7, with D perhaps TRBD1 (5 bases). V was cut by 2 bases and J by 0 bases, with 5 bases left in between. The CDR3 is 13 residues long. The V gene's germline CDR1 is MNHEY and CDR2 SVGAGI. Here the CDR3 reads CASSYRGSYEQYF. The DNA of the CDR3 is TGTGCCAGCAGTTACAGGGGCTCCTACGAGCAGTACTTC.

The J gene is TRBJ2-1, the V gene TRBV11-3; D call uncertain. V lost 1 base and J 5 bases, leaving 9 bases between the germline ends. The CDR3 covers 14 residues. Germline loops: CDR1 SGHNT, CDR2 YENEEA. The CDR3 protein is CASSLVAGHNEQFF. The CDR3 DNA sequence: TGTGCCAGCAGCTTAGTTGCAGGACACAATGAGCAGTTCTTC.

This rearrangement joins TRBV30 to TRBJ2-7; D may be TRBD1 or TRBD2 (7 bases each). The germline V gene has CDR1 GTSNPN and CDR2 SVGIG (reference sequence). Trimming cost V 0 bases and J 3 bases, with 15 bases left between them. The length of the CDR3 is 15 residues. CDR3 loop: CAWSVLGGGFYEQYF. The CDR3 nucleotides are TGTGCCTGGAGTGTACTGGGAGGGGGCTTCTACGAGCAGTACTTC.